This T cell receptor (beta chain) came from a study of T cell repertoires in cytomegalovirus infection. Study background: Selected CMV epitopes included recently identified HLA-C-restricted ones as well as well-studied HLA-B-restricted ones. Matching HLA type and CMV infection were both indicated by public TCR beta signatures.

This clonotype was seen ten or more times. Antigen specificity is unknown. General observations from the study: The ex vivo response was dominated by HLA-C-restricted CMV-specific TCR beta clonotypes. Cumulative frequency of public TCR beta families picked out carriers of CMV plus the relevant HLA.

Germline CDR1 reads SGHTA; CDR2 reads FQGNSA. This CDR3 has 17 residues. V was cut by 2 bases and J by 1 base, with 16 bases left in between. TCRdb recomputed calls from the reads with MiXCR, one row per CDR3 protein. This table has 380,000 or so distinct CDR3 sequences, about 35% appearing once. Specimen: cultured PBMCs, collected from culture after CMV antigen stimulation. This chain uses TRBV7-2 with TRBJ2-3; D is perhaps TRBD1 (5 bases). The source of this sequence is a human donor in good health (CMV status not recorded). Some clones in this sample may be carry-over from other donors' samples. CDR3 bases: TGTGCCAGCAGCTTAAAGGGGATGGGCTACGGCACAGATACGCAGTATTTT. Translating it yields CASSLKGMGYGTDTQYF.